One and the same sample provided the 15 T cell receptor beta chains below, sequenced in a study of blood T cell repertoires in COVID-19. Measured with immunoSEQ multiplex PCR; TCRdb has only the in-frame clones, and not every one. The sample has around 78,000 clones, 60% to 85% seen once. Sequenced material: peripheral blood. All receptors derive from a human donor in a cohort sampled during active COVID-19.

The chain employs TRBV4-1 and TRBJ1-3; the D is unclear. The V gene's germline CDR1 is MGHRA and CDR2 YSYEKL. Trimming stripped 0 bases from V and 3 bases from J, with 9 bases between. The CDR3 covers 15 residues. Here the CDR3 DNA reads TGCGCCAGCAGCCAAGACGGTACTCTTGGAAACACCATATATTTT. The encoded protein is CASSQDGTLGNTIYF.

This rearrangement joins TRBV7-9 to TRBJ1-1, with a tentative D call TRBD1 (6 bases). The V end lost 5 bases, the J end lost 0 bases, and 7 bases lay between the germline ends. CDR3 size: 13 residues. Per germline, CDR1 SEHNR and CDR2 FQNEAQ (reference sequence). The CDR3 DNA follows: TGTGCCAGCAGCCGACAGGTGAACACTGAAGCTTTCTTT. Translation: CASSRQVNTEAFF.

The chain recombines TRBV5-4 with TRBJ1-2, with 9 bases that match TRBD1. CDR3 length equals 13 residues. The ends lost 4 bases at V and 10 bases at J; junction bases unmatched: 8. Germline V gene lookup returns CDR1 SGHNT and CDR2 YYREEE (reference sequence). The CDR3 region is CASSPPDRGFYTF. For the CDR3, the DNA is TGTGCCAGCAGCCCCCCAGACAGGGGGTTCTACACCTTC.

The chain links TRBV2 to TRBJ1-4; D is unclear. The CDR3 sequence is 12 residues long. The ends were cut back, 8 bases at V and 4 bases at J, with 8 bases in the middle. The V gene's germline CDR1 is SNHLY and CDR2 FYNNEI. For the CDR3, the DNA is TGTGCCAGCCGCGAGGGTAATGAAAAACTGTTTTTT. Translated, it gives CASREGNEKLFF.

This clone was picked up one time. The rearrangement uses TRBV30 and TRBJ1-2, with 7 positions matching TRBD1. Germline CDR1 reads GTSNPN; CDR2 reads SVGIG (reference sequence). This CDR3 is built from 12 residues. V trimming: 3 bases; J trimming: 8 bases; junction bases outside the gene matches: 6. CDR3 DNA: TGTGCCTGGAGCACAGGGGTAAGCGGCTACACCTTC. This gives the protein CAWSTGVSGYTF.

The chain employs TRBV9 and TRBJ1-3; D gene unclear. The CDR3 is 14 amino acids. Trimming pared 0 bases from V and 4 bases from J, leaving 8 bases between. Germline loops: CDR1 SGDLS, CDR2 YYNGEE. The CDR3: CASSVEHAGNTIYF. The CDR3 DNA follows: TGTGCCAGCAGCGTAGAACACGCCGGAAACACCATATATTTT.

Written as DNA, the CDR3 is TGTGCCAGCAGTCCGAGTGGTAGTGCAACTAATGAAAAACTGTTTTTT. Its translation: CASSPSGSATNEKLFF. The J gene is TRBJ1-4, the V gene TRBV28, with D hard to call. Looked up from germline, CDR1 is MDHEN and CDR2 is SYDVKM. The V end was cut by 5 bases, the J end by 0 bases, with 13 bases between. This CDR3 has 16 amino acids.

A few counts support this clone. The chain has TRBV5-1 and TRBJ1-1; 7 positions match TRBD1. Losses at the gene ends were 4 bases for V and 1 base for J; bases not matched to a gene: 7. The length of the CDR3 is 15 residues. Germline lookup yields CDR1 SGHRS and CDR2 YFSETQ. In nucleotides, the CDR3 is TGCGCCAGCAGCCTCTGGACAGGACCGAACACTGAAGCTTTCTTT. Protein: CASSLWTGPNTEAFF.

The rearrangement links TRBV5-1 to TRBJ1-1; perhaps TRBD1 as D (5 bases). Germline lookup yields CDR1 SGHRS and CDR2 YFSETQ. The CDR3 runs 14 residues. Trimming took 2 bases from V and 1 from J, leaving 9 bases between them. CDR3 nucleotide sequence: TGCGCCAGCAGCTTCCTAACAGGGAACACTGAAGCTTTCTTT. Its translation is CASSFLTGNTEAFF.

V and J are TRBV3-1 (or the pseudogene TRBV3-2) and TRBJ2-7; D not resolved. The CDR3 is 10 residues long. V lost 7 bases and J lost 1, with 2 bases in between. The germline CDR1 and CDR2 sequences are LGHDT and YNNKEL (reference sequence). The CDR3 region is CASTSYEQYF. CDR3 nucleotide sequence: TGTGCCAGCACGTCCTACGAGCAGTACTTC.

This chain links TRBV6-6 with TRBJ2-1; TRBD1 might be the D (6 bases). CDR1 MNHNY and CDR2 SVGAGI come from the germline V gene (reference sequence). The CDR3 spans 15 residues. The ends were cut back, 6 bases at V and 0 bases at J, with 12 bases in the middle. The CDR3 bases are TGTGCCAGCAGATTGGACAGCAGCTCCTACAATGAGCAGTTCTTC. Translating gives CASRLDSSSYNEQFF.

The chain has TRBV4-3 and TRBJ2-7, with 8 bases fitting TRBD2. Germline V CDR1 and CDR2: LGHNA, YSLEER. The CDR3 has 15 residues. The J segment lost 3 bases and the V segment lost 1 base, leaving 5 bases of the junction unmatched. CDR3 sequence (DNA): TGCGCCAGCAGCCAAGGGGCGGGGGGCAGCTACGAGCAGTACTTC. This sequence encodes CASSQGAGGSYEQYF.

The genes are TRBV5-1 and TRBJ2-3, with unresolved D. CDR3 length: 16 amino acids. Germline V CDR1 and CDR2: SGHRS, YFSETQ. The ends were cut back, 5 bases at V and 0 bases at J, with 16 bases in the middle. The CDR3 sequence is CASRPRGPPSTDTQYF. The CDR3 coding sequence is TGCGCCAGCAGACCGAGAGGTCCCCCTAGCACAGATACGCAGTATTTT.

V usage is TRBV28 and J usage is TRBJ1-4, with 12 bases matching TRBD1. Looked up from germline, CDR1 is MDHEN and CDR2 is SYDVKM. V dropped 2 bases and J dropped 8; count of bases not matched to a gene: 12. This CDR3 has 18 amino acids. The CDR3 sequence is CASSLGRDRGPLREKLFF. The CDR3 DNA follows: TGTGCCAGCAGTTTAGGCCGGGACAGGGGGCCGTTGAGGGAAAAACTGTTTTTT.

The chain carries TRBV5-1 and TRBJ1-4, with TRBD1 matching 7 bases. Germline CDR1 and CDR2: SGHRS and YFSETQ. The CDR3 spans 16 residues. The V segment lost 4 bases and the J segment 0 bases; nucleotides outside the gene matches: 6. CDR3 DNA sequence: TGCGCCAGCAGCCCGCGGACAGGATCAACTAATGAAAAACTGTTTTTT. Translated, it gives CASSPRTGSTNEKLFF.